This passage covers 32 T cell receptor beta chains from one sample sequenced in a study of Tregs in tolerant kidney transplant recipients. TCRdb's table, derived via immunoSEQ multiplex PCR, lists solely in-frame clones and lacks some. The table shows some 110,000 clones, with around nine tenths occurring only once. The sequenced sample consisted of CD4+ T cells from blood. The receptors shown here come from a human donor in good health.

The gene calls are TRBV6-6 and TRBJ2-3, with TRBD2 identical over 8 bases. The V and J ends lost 7 bases and 7 bases, in that order; junction bases with no gene match: 4. The length of the CDR3 is 12 residues. Per germline, CDR1 MNHNY and CDR2 SVGAGI (reference sequence). The DNA for the CDR3 is TGTGCCAGCACTAGCGGGTTTTATACGCAGTATTTT. This gives the protein CASTSGFYTQYF.

As to this clone: One junction end does not reproduce the germline sequence, and a read error may be involved. This chain links TRBV15 with TRBJ2-2, with D possibly TRBD1 on 5 matching bases. Germline loops: CDR1 LNHNV, CDR2 YYDKDF (reference sequence). The CDR3 is 14 residues long. Here the CDR3 DNA reads TGTGCCACCAGAAGAGTAGGGGAAGCCGGGGAGCTGTTTTTT. Translation gives CATRRVGEAGELFF.

This chain uses TRBV5-6 with TRBJ2-3, with 10 nucleotides matching TRBD2. The CDR3 totals 15 residues. V dropped 1 base and J dropped 6; count of bases not matched to a gene: 5. Germline V gene sequence: CDR1 SGHDT, CDR2 YYEEEE. The CDR3 loop reads CASSLMSSGGDTQYF. CDR3 bases: TGTGCCAGCAGCTTGATGTCTAGCGGGGGCGATACGCAGTATTTT.

V usage is TRBV7-3 and J usage is TRBJ2-1; D possibly corresponds to TRBD1 (6 bases). The CDR3 loop spans 15 amino acids. Trimming took 4 bases from V and 5 from J, leaving 15 bases between them. From germline, CDR1 is SGHTA and CDR2 FQGTGA. The CDR3 here is CASSSNNQGNNEQFF. CDR3 DNA: TGTGCCAGCAGCTCCAACAACCAGGGGAACAATGAGCAGTTCTTC.

The V and J genes are TRBV18 and TRBJ2-5; TRBD1 aligns across 10 bases. V trimming: 3 bases; J trimming: 4 bases; junction bases outside the gene matches: 5. CDR1 and CDR2 (germline): KGHSH, LQKENI. The CDR3 consists of 15 residues. CDR3 nucleotides: TGTGCCAGCTCACCCTTCGACAGGGGGCTAGAGACCCAGTACTTC. Translation gives CASSPFDRGLETQYF.

CDR3 sequence (DNA): TGTGCCAGCAGCTTCGGACTCTCCACAGATACGCAGTATTTT. It yields the protein CASSFGLSTDTQYF. The V call is TRBV7-6, the J call TRBJ2-3; tentative D call: TRBD2 (5 bases). The V and J ends lost 3 bases and 2 bases respectively, with 9 bases between them. The germline V gene encodes CDR1 SGHVS and CDR2 FNYEAQ. The CDR3 has 14 residues.

This clone has just a few counts. The V and J genes are TRBV30 and TRBJ1-5, with TRBD1 matching 7 bases. CDR3 length: 14 residues. V trimming: 2 bases; J trimming: 7 bases; junction bases outside the gene matches: 8. Germline lookup yields CDR1 GTSNPN and CDR2 SVGIG (reference sequence). The CDR3 sequence is CAWSSLTGWQPQHF. Here the CDR3 DNA reads TGTGCCTGGAGTTCCCTGACAGGGTGGCAGCCCCAGCATTTT.

The chain joins TRBV2 to TRBJ1-1; D is unclear. Trimming left V 5 bases short and J 5 bases short, with 12 bases between. Germline V CDR1 and CDR2: SNHLY, FYNNEI. The CDR3 contains 13 residues. The CDR3 is CASSREGRTEAFF. The CDR3 nucleotides read TGTGCCAGCAGTAGAGAGGGAAGAACTGAAGCTTTCTTT.

The chain combines TRBV15 with TRBJ1-4, with a weak D call TRBD1 (5 bases). Trimming removed 3 bases at V and 2 bases at J, with 7 bases between. Per the germline V gene, CDR1 is LNHNV and CDR2 is YYDKDF (reference sequence). The CDR3 covers 14 residues. This chain's CDR3 is CATSSGGTNEKLFF. CDR3 sequence (DNA): TGTGCCACCAGCAGTGGGGGGACTAATGAAAAACTGTTTTTT.

CDR3 in amino acids: CASSPRGQGAITQYF. The CDR3, as DNA: TGTGCCAGCAGCCCACGGGGACAGGGGGCAATAACCCAGTACTTC. The V call is TRBV28, the J call TRBJ2-5; TRBD1 aligns across 12 bases. CDR3 length: 15 amino acids. The V and J ends lost 6 bases and 8 bases, in that order; junction bases with no gene match: 10. In germline, CDR1 is MDHEN, CDR2 SYDVKM.

This chain connects TRBV19 to TRBJ2-1; 11 bases fit TRBD2. The CDR3 loop spans 15 amino acids. CDR1 LNHDA and CDR2 SQIVND come from the germline V gene (reference sequence). V gave up 9 bases and J gave up 4 bases; unmatched junction bases: 8. CDR3 residues: CASLPTSGGYNEQFF. The DNA of the CDR3 is TGTGCCAGCTTACCCACTAGCGGGGGATACAATGAGCAGTTCTTC.

This clone was seen a single time. V is TRBV5-4 and J is TRBJ2-1; TRBD1 matches at 9 bases. CDR1 SGHNT and CDR2 YYREEE come from the germline V gene (reference sequence). J was trimmed by 7 bases and V by 6 bases; bases with no gene match: 11. This CDR3 region has 15 residues. CDR3 region: CASTPTRQGENEQFF. The DNA of the CDR3 is TGTGCCAGCACCCCAACTCGACAGGGGGAGAATGAGCAGTTCTTC.

The V and J genes are TRBV4-2 and TRBJ2-3; perhaps TRBD2 as D (5 bases). The CDR3 is made up of 20 amino acids. Between the trimmed V and J ends, which lost 0 bases and 2 bases, there was a span of 24 bases. Germline CDR1 LGHNA, CDR2 YNFKEQ. The CDR3 sequence: CASSQDPSGGLQLSTDTQYF. The DNA for the CDR3 is TGTGCCAGCAGCCAAGATCCGAGCGGAGGCCTGCAATTATCCACAGATACGCAGTATTTT.

This clone was counted a single time. The V and J genes are TRBV15 and TRBJ1-1; D is unclear. CDR3 length: 15 residues. Per germline, CDR1 LNHNV and CDR2 YYDKDF (reference sequence). The germline V and J ends were trimmed by 3 bases and 0 bases, with 11 bases remaining between them. CDR3 amino acids: CATSRIQRVNTEAFF. In nucleotides, the CDR3 is TGTGCCACCAGCAGGATACAGAGGGTGAACACTGAAGCTTTCTTT. The variable domain in full, completed from reference TRBV15 and TRBJ1-1, reads DAMVIQNPRYQVTQFGKPVTLSCSQTLNHNVMYWYQQKSSQAPKLLFHYYDKDFNNEADTPDNFQSRRPNTSFCFLDIRSPGLGDTAMYLCATSRIQRVNTEAFFGQGTRLTVV.

This clone is a singleton in its sample. The chain carries TRBV7-2 and TRBJ2-2; 7 bases align to TRBD2. The V gene end was trimmed by 0 bases and the J gene end by 6 bases; junction bases not matched to a gene: 4. This CDR3 region has 15 residues. The germline V gene encodes CDR1 SGHTA and CDR2 FQGNSA. The chain's CDR3 is CASSLAGGTAGELFF. CDR3 nucleotides: TGTGCCAGCAGCTTAGCGGGAGGGACGGCCGGGGAGCTGTTTTTT.

This chain connects TRBV29-1 to TRBJ2-2; D tentatively fits TRBD1 or TRBD2 (6 bases each). The CDR3 spans 12 residues. The V end lost 5 bases, the J end lost 6 bases, and 10 bases lay between the germline ends. Germline CDR1 SQVTM, CDR2 ANQGSEA. CDR3 sequence: CSVYRGAGELFF. The CDR3 DNA follows: TGCAGCGTTTATAGGGGGGCCGGGGAGCTGTTTTTT.

The genes are TRBV6-5 and TRBJ2-1; D may correspond to TRBD1 or TRBD2 (7 bases each). V was cut by 2 bases and J by 4 bases, with 15 bases left in between. Germline CDR1 and CDR2: MNHEY and SVGAGI. The CDR3 length is 16 residues. CDR3 sequence reads: CASSYGGGGSYNEQFF. The CDR3 coding sequence is TGTGCCAGCAGTTACGGGGGAGGGGGCAGTTACAATGAGCAGTTCTTC.

This rearrangement joins TRBV7-9 to TRBJ2-1; TRBD1 agrees at 10 bases. Germline V gene sequence: CDR1 SEHNR, CDR2 FQNEAQ (reference sequence). J was trimmed by 5 bases and V by 1 base; bases with no gene match: 5. The CDR3 contains 16 residues. CDR3 residues: CASSLDLGQGNNEQFF. The DNA for the CDR3 is TGTGCCAGCAGCTTAGACTTGGGACAGGGGAACAATGAGCAGTTCTTC. Filled out from reference TRBV7-9 and TRBJ2-1, the complete variable domain reads DTGVSQNPRHKITKRGQNVTFRCDPISEHNRLYWYRQTLGQGPEFLTYFQNEAQLEKSRLLSDRFSAERPKGSFSTLEIQRTEQGDSAMYLCASSLDLGQGNNEQFFGPGTRLTVL.

V gene TRBV6-5 combines with J gene TRBJ1-1, with unresolved D. CDR3 length: 14 residues. V was cut by 3 bases and J by 4 bases, with 12 bases left in between. CDR1 MNHEY and CDR2 SVGAGI come from the germline V gene. CDR3 amino acids: CASSYDGEGTEAFF. The CDR3 coding sequence is TGTGCCAGCAGTTATGATGGGGAGGGCACTGAAGCTTTCTTT.

The chain joins TRBV30 to TRBJ1-2; a possible D gene is TRBD1 (5 bases). This CDR3 region has 13 residues. Germline-derived CDR1 and CDR2 are GTSNPN and SVGIG (reference sequence). The V and J ends lost 3 bases and 4 bases respectively, with 12 bases between them. As DNA, the CDR3 is TGTGCCTGGAGAGAGACAGACCTCTATGGCTACACCTTC. Amino acids: CAWRETDLYGYTF.

The chain combines TRBV9 with TRBJ2-7, with 9 bases identical to TRBD1. Looked up from germline, CDR1 is SGDLS and CDR2 is YYNGEE. With V trimmed by 0 bases and J by 5 bases, 3 bases remained unmatched. The CDR3 loop spans 14 amino acids. CDR3: CASSVAGTGNEQYF. The CDR3, as DNA: TGTGCCAGCAGCGTAGCCGGGACAGGGAACGAGCAGTACTTC.

The rearrangement joins TRBV14 to TRBJ2-7, with TRBD2 matching over 7 bases. The CDR3 sequence is 14 residues long. V lost 4 bases, J lost 6 bases, and 9 bases stayed unmatched. The germline CDR1 and CDR2 sequences are SGHDN and FVKESK. The CDR3 DNA reads TGTGCCAGCAGCCCGGGCGGGAGCCATGGCGAGCAGTACTTC. Translating gives CASSPGGSHGEQYF.

The chain carries TRBV10-1 and TRBJ2-7; D possibly corresponds to TRBD1 (7 bases). Germline CDR1 reads WNHNN; CDR2 reads SYGVQD (reference sequence). V lost 0 bases, J lost 2 bases, and 14 bases lay in between. This CDR3 has 16 amino acids. The CDR3 DNA sequence: TGCGCCAGCAGTGAGTCGCAGGGGGGAAATACCTACGAGCAGTACTTC. This codes for CASSESQGGNTYEQYF.

This clone was seen a few times. The chain couples TRBV19 to TRBJ2-5, with D tentatively TRBD1 (5 bases). CDR1 LNHDA and CDR2 SQIVND come from the germline V gene (reference sequence). V was cut by 2 bases and J by 5 bases, with 15 bases left in between. There are 15 residues in the CDR3. CDR3 protein: CASSISGGQSETQYF. DNA for the CDR3: TGTGCCAGTAGTATATCCGGCGGACAATCGGAGACCCAGTACTTC.

The rearrangement joins TRBV30 to TRBJ1-4, with a possible D match to TRBD1 (5 bases). Deletions cut 2 bases from V and 8 bases from J, with 9 bases between. Germline loops: CDR1 GTSNPN, CDR2 SVGIG (reference sequence). The CDR3 is made up of 12 amino acids. CDR3 sequence reads: CAWSPEGEKLFF. As DNA, the CDR3 is TGTGCCTGGAGTCCGGAGGGGGAAAAACTGTTTTTT.

The chain recombines TRBV5-3 with TRBJ2-1; TRBD2 matches 7 bases. TRBV5-3 qualifies as an ORF whose function is uncertain. The CDR3 has 15 amino acids. With V trimmed by 1 base and J by 0 bases, 1 base remained unmatched. The DNA of the CDR3 is TGTGCCAGAAGCTTGACGGGGGGCTCCTACAATGAGCAGTTCTTC. It yields the protein CARSLTGGSYNEQFF.

The chain joins TRBV2 to TRBJ2-7; 7 nucleotides align to TRBD2. V lost 2 bases to trimming and J lost 6 bases; unmatched junction nucleotides: 4. CDR1 SNHLY and CDR2 FYNNEI come from the germline V gene. CDR3 length equals 13 residues. This CDR3 reads CASSELAESEQYF. CDR3 nucleotide sequence: TGTGCCAGCAGTGAACTAGCGGAGTCCGAGCAGTACTTC.

The chain is built from TRBV6-4 and TRBJ2-2; the match to TRBD1 covers 7 bases. V shed 6 bases, J shed 7 bases, and the junction held 11 bases outside the gene matches. The germline gives CDR1 MRHNA, CDR2 SNTAGT. The CDR3 runs to 15 residues. The CDR3 DNA sequence: TGTGCCAGCAGGCCAGAACAGGGGTTCCGCGGGGAGCTGTTTTTT. Its translation: CASRPEQGFRGELFF.

This clone was counted a single time. This chain connects TRBV18 to TRBJ1-4; 10 nucleotides line up with TRBD1. There are 14 residues in the CDR3. Germline V gives CDR1 KGHSH, CDR2 LQKENI. V lost 10 bases to trimming and J lost 4 bases; unmatched junction nucleotides: 6. The CDR3 region is CATVRDRGNEKLFF. CDR3 DNA sequence: TGTGCCACCGTACGGGACAGGGGTAATGAAAAACTGTTTTTT.

The table lists this clone with a few counts. Written as DNA, the CDR3 is TGTGCCAGCAGCTTATATCCGGGAAACTATGGCTACACCTTC. Translation: CASSLYPGNYGYTF. The rearrangement links TRBV7-2 to TRBJ1-2; D not resolved. The CDR3 length is 14 residues. V lost 2 bases, J lost 2 bases, and 9 bases lay in between. The germline V gene encodes CDR1 SGHTA and CDR2 FQGNSA.

The V gene is TRBV25-1, the J gene TRBJ1-2, with D possibly matching TRBD1 (5 bases). CDR3 size: 14 residues. Trimming cost V 3 bases and J 9 bases, with 17 bases left between them. The germline CDR1 and CDR2 sequences are MGHDK and SYGVNS. The CDR3 DNA reads TGTGCCAGCAGTGACAGGGAACCCGGCCGGAGCTACACCTTC. It specifies CASSDREPGRSYTF.

This clone was seen a few times. J is TRBJ1-6 and V is TRBV7-6; D unclear. Trimming pared 1 base from V and 7 bases from J, leaving 5 bases between. CDR1 is SGHVS and CDR2 is FNYEAQ in the germline V gene. CDR3 size: 13 residues. This CDR3 reads CASSLEANSPLHF. In DNA form, the CDR3 reads TGTGCCAGCAGCTTAGAGGCGAATTCACCCCTCCACTTT.